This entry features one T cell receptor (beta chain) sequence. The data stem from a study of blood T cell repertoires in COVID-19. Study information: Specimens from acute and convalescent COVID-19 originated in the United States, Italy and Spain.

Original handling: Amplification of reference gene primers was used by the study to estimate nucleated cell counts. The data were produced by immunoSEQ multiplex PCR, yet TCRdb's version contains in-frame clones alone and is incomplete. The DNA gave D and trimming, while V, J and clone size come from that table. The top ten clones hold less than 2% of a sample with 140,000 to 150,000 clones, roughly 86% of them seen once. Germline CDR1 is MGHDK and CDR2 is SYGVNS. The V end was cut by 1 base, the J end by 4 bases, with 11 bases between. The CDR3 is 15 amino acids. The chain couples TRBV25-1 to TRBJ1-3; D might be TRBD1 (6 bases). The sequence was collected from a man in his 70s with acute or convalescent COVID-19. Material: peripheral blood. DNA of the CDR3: TGTGCCAGCAGTGAATCTAGGGGGTACGGAAACACCATATATTTT. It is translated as CASSESRGYGNTIYF.